A selection of T cell receptor beta chains follows, all from one sample in a study of control samples from healthy donors and cancer patients. Repertoires were generated with immunoSEQ multiplex PCR, while TCRdb's copy carries only in-frame clones and drops some. The sample consists of tens of thousands of clones, approximately 87% of them appearing once. Input material: blood. The receptors stem from a man aged 55-75 years in good health. The CDR3 runs from the conserved cysteine through the conserved F or W. Fields, in order: D gene, J gene, clone size, V gene, CDR3 protein, CDR3 DNA. D genes are given only for firm matches. Some rows mark clone size as missing; the rest say once, few, many or name a class of expanded clone.

.,TRBJ2-7,once,TRBV28,CASSLWDTGIAYEQYF,TGTGCCAGCAGTTTGTGGGACACCGGGATCGCCTACGAGCAGTACTTC
.,TRBJ2-5,.,TRBV24-1,CATSDFGGGQETQYF,TGTGCCACCAGTGATTTCGGCGGCGGACAAGAGACCCAGTACTTC
.,TRBJ1-1,.,TRBV6-5,CASIPGLGRAEAFF,TGTGCCAGCATCCCGGGGCTGGGAAGGGCTGAAGCTTTCTTT
.,TRBJ2-1,.,TRBV6-4,CASRSDYNEQFF,TGTGCCAGCAGAAGCGACTACAATGAGCAGTTCTTC
TRBD1,TRBJ1-1,.,TRBV5-1,CASSFAGGTEAFF,TGCGCCAGCAGCTTCGCAGGGGGCACTGAAGCTTTCTTT
TRBD2,TRBJ2-3,.,TRBV30,CAWSVGGGETDTQYF,TGTGCCTGGAGTGTTGGCGGGGGGGAAACAGATACGCAGTATTTT
TRBD1,TRBJ1-2,few,TRBV4-3,CASSRRIGTESYGYTF,TGCGCCAGCAGCCGAAGAATAGGGACAGAATCCTATGGCTACACCTTC
.,TRBJ1-4,.,TRBV5-1,CASSLRGANEKLFF,TGCGCCAGCAGCTTACGGGGGGCTAATGAAAAACTGTTTTTT
TRBD2,TRBJ2-1,.,TRBV10-3,CAISELAGVSYNEQFF,TGTGCCATCAGTGAGTTAGCGGGAGTTAGCTACAATGAGCAGTTCTTC
TRBD1,TRBJ2-5,.,TRBV9,CASSRQGGGETQYF,TGTGCCAGCAGTAGACAGGGGGGCGGAGAGACCCAGTACTTC
.,TRBJ1-1,.,TRBV19,CATRTGGRNTEAFF,TGTGCCACCCGAACTGGGGGAAGGAACACTGAAGCTTTCTTT
.,TRBJ2-1,.,TRBV19,CASSRTPSSSAYNEQFF,TGTGCCAGTAGTAGGACCCCGTCGAGCTCGGCATACAATGAGCAGTTCTTC
TRBD1,TRBJ2-2,.,TRBV7-6,CASSLQPGGYTGELFF,TGTGCCAGCAGCTTACAACCAGGGGGCTACACCGGGGAGCTGTTTTTT
.,TRBJ1-1,.,TRBV21-1,CASSRRQGDTEAFF,TGTGCCAGCAGCCGGCGACAGGGCGACACTGAAGCTTTCTTT
.,TRBJ1-2,.,TRBV4-3,CASSQASGYGYGYTF,TGCGCCAGCAGCCAAGCTTCCGGGTATGGCTATGGCTACACCTTC
.,TRBJ2-3,.,TRBV19,CASSRREGTPSTDTQYF,TGTGCCAGCTCAAGGAGAGAAGGGACTCCTAGCACAGATACGCAGTATTTT
.,TRBJ2-2,once,TRBV7-2,CASSLASANTGELFF,TGTGCCAGCAGCTTAGCCAGCGCCAACACCGGGGAGCTGTTTTTT
.,TRBJ1-5,.,TRBV19,CASSLVTGQPQHF,TGTGCCAGTAGCCTCGTTACGGGGCAGCCCCAGCATTTT
.,TRBJ2-6,.,TRBV5-1,CASSLGHLDSGANVLTF,TGCGCCAGCAGCTTGGGACATTTAGACTCTGGGGCCAACGTCCTGACTTTC
.,TRBJ1-6,.,TRBV25-1,CASTPSKGEKNSPLHF,TGTGCCAGCACTCCCAGTAAGGGTGAGAAGAATTCACCCCTCCACTTT
TRBD2,TRBJ2-1,.,TRBV30,CAWSVWLAGNNEQFF,TGTGCCTGGAGTGTTTGGCTAGCGGGAAACAATGAGCAGTTCTTC
.,TRBJ2-1,.,TRBV7-9,CASSERTATYNEQFF,TGTGCCAGCAGCGAAAGAACAGCCACTTACAATGAGCAGTTCTTC
.,TRBJ1-6,.,TRBV6-5,CASSYSRDSFNSPLHF,TGTGCCAGCAGTTACTCAAGAGATAGCTTTAATTCACCCCTCCACTTT
TRBD1,TRBJ1-6,.,TRBV13,CASSRRPDRVRGSPLHF,TGTGCCAGCAGCCGCCGCCCTGACAGGGTGCGTGGGTCACCCCTCCACTTT
TRBD1,TRBJ2-2,.,TRBV9,CASTAGTGYTGELFF,TGTGCCAGCACCGCCGGGACAGGGTACACCGGGGAGCTGTTTTTT
TRBD1,TRBJ1-5,few,TRBV6-2/TRBV6-3,CASSLTGGSNQPQHF,TGTGCCAGCAGTTTGACAGGGGGAAGCAATCAGCCCCAGCATTTT
TRBD2,TRBJ2-5,.,TRBV28,CASRLGLAGKETQYF,TGTGCCAGCAGACTCGGACTAGCGGGAAAGGAGACCCAGTACTTC
.,TRBJ1-2,.,TRBV18,CASSSDRDLTLGYTF,TGTGCCAGCTCATCAGACCGGGATTTAACGTTAGGCTACACCTTC
.,TRBJ1-3,.,TRBV18,CASSPESTGNTIYF,TGTGCCAGCTCACCAGAGAGTACTGGAAACACCATATATTTT
.,TRBJ1-3,few,TRBV7-9,CASSHYNTDTIYF,TGTGCCAGCAGCCACTACAATACTGACACCATATATTTT
.,TRBJ1-4,.,TRBV28,CASSLGSPVEKLFF,TGTGCCAGCAGTTTGGGCAGCCCTGTAGAAAAACTGTTTTTT
TRBD2,TRBJ2-1,.,TRBV14,CASSQGRALAGARNEQFF,TGTGCCAGCAGCCAAGGACGAGCCCTAGCGGGAGCTCGCAATGAGCAGTTCTTC
.,TRBJ1-1,.,TRBV29-1,CSVETVGEAFF,TGCAGCGTCGAGACAGTGGGTGAAGCTTTCTTT
TRBD1,TRBJ1-1,.,TRBV27,CASSSSRTGPVTEAFF,TGTGCCAGCAGTTCGTCGAGGACAGGTCCAGTCACTGAAGCTTTCTTT
.,TRBJ2-5,once,TRBV9,CASSVGARGSQETQYF,TGTGCCAGCAGCGTAGGGGCCAGGGGCTCACAAGAGACCCAGTACTTC
.,TRBJ1-2,.,TRBV18,CASSPEPYQPGWGYTF,TGTGCCAGCTCACCAGAACCGTATCAGCCCGGTTGGGGCTACACCTTC
.,TRBJ2-7,.,TRBV27,CASSMAGPYEQYF,TGTGCCAGCAGTATGGCGGGACCCTACGAGCAGTACTTC
.,TRBJ2-1,.,TRBV4-1,CASSFQTGSYNEQFF,TGCGCCAGCAGCTTCCAGACAGGTTCCTACAATGAGCAGTTCTTC
TRBD2,TRBJ2-7,once,TRBV3-1/TRBV3-2,CASSHSWTSGGHRSYEQYF,TGTGCCAGCAGCCACTCCTGGACTAGCGGGGGCCATCGTTCCTACGAGCAGTACTTC
.,TRBJ2-1,.,TRBV9,CASSHSRDTSLLKTYNEQFF,TGTGCCAGCAGCCACTCCCGGGACACTTCACTCCTTAAGACTTACAATGAGCAGTTCTTC
TRBD2,TRBJ2-1,.,TRBV11-3,CASSLTGLADNEQFF,TGTGCCAGCAGCTTAACCGGACTAGCCGACAATGAGCAGTTCTTC
TRBD2,TRBJ2-3,.,TRBV27,CASSFSGDYITDTQYF,TGTGCCAGCAGTTTCTCCGGGGACTACATCACAGATACGCAGTATTTT